A single sample is the source of the 21 T cell receptor beta chains below, sequenced in a study of T cells after yellow fever vaccination. TCRdb independently ran MiXCR on the 5' RACE reads; one entry per CDR3 protein. The sample contains 450,000 to 650,000 distinct CDR3 sequences, 20% to 25% of which appear only once. Specimen: PBMCs, collected 20 to 25 days after the first yellow fever vaccination. The receptor set was obtained from a man aged 18 to 29 who received the YFV17D yellow fever vaccine.

This clonotype has more than one count but fewer than ten. The CDR3 coding sequence is TGTGCCAGCAGCCCTTCGGGAGAAAACCCCTTGAACACTGAAGCTTTCTTT. Its protein product is CASSPSGENPLNTEAFF. This chain connects TRBV3-1 to TRBJ1-1, with D uncertain. Germline loops: CDR1 LGHDT, CDR2 YNNKEL (reference sequence). The CDR3 sequence is 17 residues long. Trimming took 4 bases from V and 0 from J, leaving 18 bases between them.

This clonotype was observed a handful of times. V and J are TRBV6-1 and TRBJ2-2, with 7 bases lining up with TRBD1. The germline V gene encodes CDR1 MNHNS and CDR2 SASEGT. This CDR3 comprises 13 residues. Unmatched junction bases numbered 5, after V lost 6 bases and J lost 7 bases. DNA of the CDR3: TGTGCCAGCAGGACAGGGTGGTTCGGGGAGCTGTTTTTT. Protein: CASRTGWFGELFF.

This clonotype has ten or more counts. The chain couples TRBV12-3 or TRBV12-4 to TRBJ1-1; the D is unclear. V was pared by 4 bases and J by 7 bases, with 10 bases between. There are 12 residues in the CDR3. CDR3 sequence (DNA): TGTGCCAGCAGTTCTACGGCCGGTGAAGCTTTCTTT. Translation: CASSSTAGEAFF.

In its sample, this clonotype was seen a few times. This chain connects TRBV7-2 to TRBJ1-5, with unresolved D. From germline, CDR1 is SGHTA and CDR2 FQGNSA. Trimming removed 2 bases from V and 7 bases from J, with 6 bases in between. This CDR3 contains 12 residues. CDR3 sequence reads: CASSLMEQPQHF. Here the CDR3 DNA reads TGTGCCAGCAGCTTAATGGAGCAGCCCCAGCATTTT.

This CDR3 is CASSLAPLRDGVYPADTQYF. The CDR3 DNA reads as TGTGCCAGCAGTTTGGCGCCCCTCCGGGACGGCGTTTACCCCGCAGATACGCAGTATTTT. J is TRBJ2-3 and V is TRBV12-3 or TRBV12-4; D may correspond to TRBD1 or TRBD2 (5 bases each). The CDR3 length is 20 residues. The V gene lost 3 bases and the J gene lost 4 bases, with 29 bases spanning the gap.

This clonotype was picked up one time. CDR3 protein: CASSSMDRYSNQPQHF. As DNA, the CDR3 is TGTGCCAGCAGTTCCATGGACAGATATAGCAATCAGCCCCAGCATTTT. The chain is built from TRBV27 and TRBJ1-5, with D tentatively TRBD1 (6 bases). The CDR3 has 16 residues. Between the trimmed V and J ends, which lost 4 bases and 0 bases, there was a span of 13 bases. Germline V gives CDR1 MNHEY, CDR2 SMNVEV (reference sequence).

The chain is built from TRBV9 and TRBJ1-6; D remains unclear. This CDR3 has 17 amino acids. Trimming took 1 base from V and 7 from J, leaving 18 bases between them. Germline V CDR1 and CDR2: SGDLS, YYNGEE. The CDR3 sequence is CASSVNSGDPHNSPLHF. The CDR3 bases are TGTGCCAGCAGCGTAAACTCCGGCGATCCCCACAATTCACCCCTCCACTTT. The entire variable domain, with the rest obtained from reference TRBV9 and TRBJ1-6, is as follows: DSGVTQTPKHLITATGQRVTLRCSPRSGDLSVYWYQQSLDQGLQFLIQYYNGEERAKGNILERFSAQQFPDLHSELNLSSLELGDSALYFCASSVNSGDPHNSPLHFGNGTRLTVT.

The rearrangement links TRBV10-3 to TRBJ2-7; 10 bases are a match to TRBD1. CDR3 length: 13 residues. Germline-derived CDR1 and CDR2 are ENHRY and SYGVKD. With V trimmed by 4 bases and J by 3 bases, 0 bases remained unmatched. The DNA for the CDR3 is TGTGCCATCAGTGGGACAGGGGGCTACGAGCAGTACGTC. Translating it yields CAISGTGGYEQYV.

The table lists this clonotype with a few counts. The chain uses TRBV5-1 and TRBJ2-3; the D is unclear. With 7 bases removed from V and 4 bases from J, the gap between germline ends came to 7 bases. The germline gives CDR1 SGHRS, CDR2 YFSETQ. The CDR3 has 11 residues. CDR3 bases: TGCGCCAGCCGACAATCAGATACGCAGTATTTT. Protein sequence: CASRQSDTQYF.

On this clonotype: One junction end disagrees with the germline gene, perhaps due to a read error. This rearrangement joins TRBV7-7 to TRBJ2-5; 13 positions agree with TRBD2. Germline V gene data show CDR1 as SSHAT and CDR2 as FNYEAQ (reference sequence). This CDR3 spans 17 amino acids. DNA for the CDR3: TGTGCTAGCAGCTTCACAGGGACTAGCGGGGTGGTCGGGACCCAGTACTTC. Its protein is CASSFTGTSGVVGTQYF.

V gene TRBV4-1 combines with J gene TRBJ1-1; TRBD1 matches 7 bases. With 7 bases clipped from V and 3 bases from J, the junction kept 14 bases outside the gene matches. The CDR3 extends over 16 amino acids. Germline V lookup: CDR1 MGHRA, CDR2 YSYEKL. The CDR3 nucleotides read TGCGCCAGCAACCCGAAGGGGGCGGGGTCGGACACTGAAGCTTTCTTT. It codes for CASNPKGAGSDTEAFF.

This clonotype was found a few times. J is TRBJ2-5 and V is TRBV6-2 or TRBV6-3; D is unresolved. The CDR3 is 11 amino acids. V lost 9 bases, J lost 3 bases, and 8 bases lay in between. Germline lookup yields CDR1 MNHEY and CDR2 SVGEGT. The CDR3 spells CASLLEETQYF. The CDR3 DNA reads as TGTGCCAGTCTGCTGGAAGAGACCCAGTACTTC.

This chain joins TRBV12-5 and TRBJ2-1, with a possible D match to TRBD1 (6 bases). The CDR3 totals 17 residues. Trimming pared 0 bases from V and 6 bases from J, leaving 18 bases between. Germline V gives CDR1 LGHNT, CDR2 FRNRAP. The CDR3 loop is CASGLVRYLTGSNEQFF. CDR3 DNA: TGTGCTAGTGGTTTGGTAAGGTATCTAACAGGGTCCAATGAGCAGTTCTTC. Variable domain in full (rest from reference TRBV12-5 and TRBJ2-1): DARVTQTPRHKVTEMGQEVTMRCQPILGHNTVFWYRQTMMQGLELLAYFRNRAPLDDSGMPKDRFSAEMPDATLATLKIQPSEPRDSAVYFCASGLVRYLTGSNEQFFGPGTRLTVL.

This chain connects TRBV12-3 or TRBV12-4 to TRBJ2-7; possible D gene TRBD2, 6 bases. This CDR3 contains 12 residues. Trimming cost V 4 bases and J 6 bases, with 10 bases left between them. The CDR3: CASSWGVGEQYF. In DNA, the CDR3 is TGTGCCAGCAGTTGGGGGGTTGGCGAGCAGTACTTC.

V usage is TRBV5-6 and J usage is TRBJ2-2; no clear D gene. The CDR3 is 15 amino acids. The ends were cut back, 2 bases at V and 2 bases at J, with 10 bases in the middle. The germline gives CDR1 SGHDT, CDR2 YYEEEE. The CDR3: CASSFRVANTGELFF. Written as DNA, the CDR3 is TGTGCCAGCAGCTTTAGGGTCGCCAACACCGGGGAGCTGTTTTTT.

CDR3 coding DNA: TGTGCCATCAGTGAGCAGTCAAACACCGGGGAGCTGTTTTTT. This sequence encodes CAISEQSNTGELFF. The rearrangement uses TRBV10-3 and TRBJ2-2, with unresolved D. Trimming shortened V by 2 bases and J by 2 bases, and 6 bases separated the two germline ends. The CDR3 has 14 amino acids. The V gene's germline CDR1 is ENHRY and CDR2 SYGVKD.

This clonotype turned up a few times. The chain is built from TRBV19 and TRBJ1-5; D remains ambiguous. CDR3 size: 15 residues. Trimming removed 2 bases from V and 1 base from J, with 9 bases in between. Per the germline V gene, CDR1 is LNHDA and CDR2 is SQIVND (reference sequence). The CDR3 DNA reads as TGTGCCAGTAGTATATACACGACAAGCAATCAGCCCCAGCATTTT. Its protein is CASSIYTTSNQPQHF.

V and J are TRBV27 and TRBJ2-3; possibly TRBD2 for D (5 bases). CDR1 is MNHEY, CDR2 SMNVEV, per germline (reference sequence). V was cut by 5 bases and J by 4 bases, with 13 bases left in between. The CDR3 is made up of 14 amino acids. The CDR3 loop reads CASSVRVSADTQYF. The CDR3 nucleotides are TGTGCCAGCAGTGTGAGGGTCTCTGCAGATACGCAGTATTTT.

V usage is TRBV5-1 and J usage is TRBJ2-3; 9 nucleotides agree with TRBD2. In germline, CDR1 is SGHRS, CDR2 YFSETQ. J was trimmed by 2 bases and V by 0 bases; bases with no gene match: 4. The CDR3 sequence is 16 residues long. Here the CDR3 DNA reads TGCGCCAGCAGCTTGGATCCTAGCGGGGCCACAGATACGCAGTATTTT. Protein product: CASSLDPSGATDTQYF.

This chain uses TRBV4-3 with TRBJ2-1, with D perhaps assigned TRBD1 or TRBD2 (5 bases each). This CDR3 contains 18 residues. The V and J ends lost 0 bases and 3 bases respectively, with 18 bases between them. Germline assignment: CDR1 LGHNA and CDR2 YSLEER. As DNA, the CDR3 is TGCGCCAGCAGCCAAGAAGGCGAGGGCAGGGTAAGCTACAATGAGCAGTTCTTC. This codes for CASSQEGEGRVSYNEQFF.

V is TRBV10-3 and J is TRBJ2-7, with D possibly matching TRBD1 (6 bases). Trimming cost V 6 bases and J 0 bases, with 9 bases left between them. The CDR3 consists of 13 residues. Germline V CDR1 and CDR2: ENHRY, SYGVKD. Written as DNA, the CDR3 is TGTGCCATCAGACCGACAGGCTCCTACGAGCAGTACTTC. Protein: CAIRPTGSYEQYF.